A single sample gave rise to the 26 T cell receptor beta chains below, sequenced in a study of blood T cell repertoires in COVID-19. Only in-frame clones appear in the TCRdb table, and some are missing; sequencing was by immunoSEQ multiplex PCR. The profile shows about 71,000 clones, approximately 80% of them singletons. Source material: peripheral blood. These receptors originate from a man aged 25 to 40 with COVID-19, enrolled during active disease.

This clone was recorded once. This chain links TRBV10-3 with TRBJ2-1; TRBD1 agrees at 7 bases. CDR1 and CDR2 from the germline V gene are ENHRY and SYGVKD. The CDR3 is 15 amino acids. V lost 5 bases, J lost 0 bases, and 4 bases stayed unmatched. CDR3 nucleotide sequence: TGTGCCATCAGTATGGGACAGAACTCCTACAATGAGCAGTTCTTC. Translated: CAISMGQNSYNEQFF.

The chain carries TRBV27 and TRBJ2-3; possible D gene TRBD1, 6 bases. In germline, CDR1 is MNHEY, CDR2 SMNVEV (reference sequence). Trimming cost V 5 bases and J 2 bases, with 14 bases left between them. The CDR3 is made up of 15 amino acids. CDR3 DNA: TGTGCCAGCAGTACGACAGGAAAAATCACAGATACGCAGTATTTT. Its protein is CASSTTGKITDTQYF.

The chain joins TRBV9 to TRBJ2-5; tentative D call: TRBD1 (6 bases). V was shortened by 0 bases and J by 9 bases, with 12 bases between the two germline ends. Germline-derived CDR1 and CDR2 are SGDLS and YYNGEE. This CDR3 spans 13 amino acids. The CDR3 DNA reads TGTGCCAGCAGCGTAGTGGGACATGAGGCCCAGTACTTC. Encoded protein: CASSVVGHEAQYF. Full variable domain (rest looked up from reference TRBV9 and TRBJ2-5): DSGVTQTPKHLITATGQRVTLRCSPRSGDLSVYWYQQSLDQGLQFLIQYYNGEERAKGNILERFSAQQFPDLHSELNLSSLELGDSALYFCASSVVGHEAQYFGPGTRLLVL.

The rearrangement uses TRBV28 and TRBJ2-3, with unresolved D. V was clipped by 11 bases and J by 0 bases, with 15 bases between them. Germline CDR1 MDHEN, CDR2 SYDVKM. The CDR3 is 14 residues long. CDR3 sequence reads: CAYQPERSTDTQYF. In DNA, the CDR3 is TGTGCCTACCAACCTGAGAGGAGCACAGATACGCAGTATTTT.

CDR3 sequence (DNA): TGCAGTGCTAGTGTCCGACTATCTACAGGGGCCAACGAGCAGTACTTC. Its translation: CSASVRLSTGANEQYF. The chain is built from TRBV20-1 and TRBJ2-7; TRBD1 matches at 7 bases. Germline CDR1 reads DFQATT; CDR2 reads SNEGSKA (reference sequence). Trimming at V came to 3 bases and at J to 5 bases, leaving 16 bases not matched to a gene. This CDR3 contains 16 residues.

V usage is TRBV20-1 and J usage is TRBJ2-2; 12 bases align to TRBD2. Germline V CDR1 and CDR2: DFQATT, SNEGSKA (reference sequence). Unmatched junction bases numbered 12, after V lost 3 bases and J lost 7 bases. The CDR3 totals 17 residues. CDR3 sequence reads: CSASRRLAGVPGGELFF. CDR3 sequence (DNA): TGCAGTGCTAGTCGCCGACTAGCGGGAGTTCCGGGCGGGGAGCTGTTTTTT.

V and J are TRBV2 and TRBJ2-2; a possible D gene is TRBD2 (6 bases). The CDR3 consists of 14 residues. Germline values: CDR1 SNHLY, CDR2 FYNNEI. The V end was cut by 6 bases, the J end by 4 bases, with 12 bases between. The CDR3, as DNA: TGTGCCAGCAGGATTATGGGAGGCACCGGGGAGCTGTTTTTT. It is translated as CASRIMGGTGELFF.

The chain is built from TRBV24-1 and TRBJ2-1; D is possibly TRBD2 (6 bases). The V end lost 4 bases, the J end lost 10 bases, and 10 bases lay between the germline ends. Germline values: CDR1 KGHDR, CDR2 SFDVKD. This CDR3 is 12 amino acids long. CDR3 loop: CATSDRGFEQFF. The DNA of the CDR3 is TGTGCCACCAGTGACCGGGGGTTCGAGCAGTTCTTC.

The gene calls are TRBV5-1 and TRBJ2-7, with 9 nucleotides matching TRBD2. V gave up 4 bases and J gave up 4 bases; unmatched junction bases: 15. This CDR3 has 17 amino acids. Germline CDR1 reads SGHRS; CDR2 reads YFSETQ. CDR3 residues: CASSGGTSRERGYEQYF. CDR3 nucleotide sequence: TGCGCCAGCAGCGGAGGGACTAGCCGGGAGAGGGGTTACGAGCAGTACTTC.

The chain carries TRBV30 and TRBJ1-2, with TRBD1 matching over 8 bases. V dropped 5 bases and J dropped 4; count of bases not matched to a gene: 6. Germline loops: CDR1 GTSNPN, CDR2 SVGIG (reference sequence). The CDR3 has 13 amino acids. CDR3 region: CAWGQGQLYGYTF. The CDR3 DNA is TGTGCCTGGGGACAGGGACAGCTCTATGGCTACACCTTC.

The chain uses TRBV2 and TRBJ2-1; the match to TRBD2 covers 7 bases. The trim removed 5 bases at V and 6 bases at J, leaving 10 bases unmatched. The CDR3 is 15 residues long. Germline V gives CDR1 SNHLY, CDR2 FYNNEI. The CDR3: CASSNRGSAGNEQFF. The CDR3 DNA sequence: TGTGCCAGCAGTAATCGCGGGAGCGCTGGCAATGAGCAGTTCTTC.

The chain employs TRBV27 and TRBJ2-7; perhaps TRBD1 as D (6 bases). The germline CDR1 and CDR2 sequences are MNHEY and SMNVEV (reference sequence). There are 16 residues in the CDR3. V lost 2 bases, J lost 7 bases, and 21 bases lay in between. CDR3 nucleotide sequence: TGTGCCAGCAGTTTAAGGGGGACGGATGCTTCTACGGAGCAGTACTTC. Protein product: CASSLRGTDASTEQYF.

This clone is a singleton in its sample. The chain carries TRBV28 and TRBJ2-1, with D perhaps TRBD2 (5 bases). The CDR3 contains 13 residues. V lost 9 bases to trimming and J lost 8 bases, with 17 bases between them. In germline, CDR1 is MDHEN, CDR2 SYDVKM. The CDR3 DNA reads TGTGCCAGTACCGGGATGATTAGGGATGAGCAGTTCTTC. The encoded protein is CASTGMIRDEQFF.

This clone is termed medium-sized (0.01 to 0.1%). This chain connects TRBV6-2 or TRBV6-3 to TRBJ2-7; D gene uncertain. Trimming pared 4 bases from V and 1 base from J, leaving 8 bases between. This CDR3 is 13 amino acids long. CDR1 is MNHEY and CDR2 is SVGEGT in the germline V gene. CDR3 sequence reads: CASSLAESYEQYF. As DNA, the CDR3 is TGTGCCAGCAGTTTGGCGGAATCCTACGAGCAGTACTTC.

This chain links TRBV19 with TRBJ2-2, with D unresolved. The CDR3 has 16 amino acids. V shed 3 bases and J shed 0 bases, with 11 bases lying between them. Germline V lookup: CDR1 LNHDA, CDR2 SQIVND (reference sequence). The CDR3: CASSIGSLANTGELFF. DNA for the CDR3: TGTGCCAGTAGTATCGGGTCTCTTGCGAACACCGGGGAGCTGTTTTTT.

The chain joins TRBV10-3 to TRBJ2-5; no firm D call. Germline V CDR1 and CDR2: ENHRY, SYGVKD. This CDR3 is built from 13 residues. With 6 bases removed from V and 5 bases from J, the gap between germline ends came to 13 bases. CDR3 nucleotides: TGTGCCATCAGCCTACGGGTCGGGGAGACCCAGTACTTC. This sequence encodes CAISLRVGETQYF.

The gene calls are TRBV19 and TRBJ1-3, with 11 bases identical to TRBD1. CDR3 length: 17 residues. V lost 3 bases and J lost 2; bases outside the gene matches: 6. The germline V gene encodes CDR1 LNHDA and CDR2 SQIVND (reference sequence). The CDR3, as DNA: TGTGCCAGTAGTATCGCGGACAGGGGGCCGACTGGAAACACCATATATTTT. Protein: CASSIADRGPTGNTIYF.

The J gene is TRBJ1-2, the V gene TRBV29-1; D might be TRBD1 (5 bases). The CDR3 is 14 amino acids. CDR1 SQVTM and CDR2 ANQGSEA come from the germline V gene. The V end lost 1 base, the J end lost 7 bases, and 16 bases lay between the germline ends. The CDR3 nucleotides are TGCAGCGTTGAAGGGGTCGCAGGGTATCGTGGCTACACCTTC. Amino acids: CSVEGVAGYRGYTF.

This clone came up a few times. CDR3 sequence: CASSHLNTEAFF. The CDR3 DNA follows: TGTGCCAGCAGCCACTTAAACACTGAAGCTTTCTTT. The J gene is TRBJ1-1, the V gene TRBV6-6; D unresolved. The CDR3 length is 12 residues. Between the trimmed V and J ends, which lost 6 bases and 2 bases, there was a span of 7 bases. Looked up from germline, CDR1 is MNHNY and CDR2 is SVGAGI (reference sequence).

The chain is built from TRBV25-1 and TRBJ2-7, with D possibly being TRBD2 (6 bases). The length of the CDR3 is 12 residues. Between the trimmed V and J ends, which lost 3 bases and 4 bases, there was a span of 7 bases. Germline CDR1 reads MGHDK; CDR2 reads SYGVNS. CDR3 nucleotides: TGTGCCAGCAGTGAGGGGGGTTACGAGCAGTACTTC. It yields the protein CASSEGGYEQYF.

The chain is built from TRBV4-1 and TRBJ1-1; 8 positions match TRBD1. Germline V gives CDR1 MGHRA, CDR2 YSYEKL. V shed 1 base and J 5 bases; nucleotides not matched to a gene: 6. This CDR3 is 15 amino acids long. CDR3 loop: CASSQAPGQETEAFF. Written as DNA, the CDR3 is TGCGCCAGCAGCCAAGCCCCGGGACAGGAGACTGAAGCTTTCTTT.

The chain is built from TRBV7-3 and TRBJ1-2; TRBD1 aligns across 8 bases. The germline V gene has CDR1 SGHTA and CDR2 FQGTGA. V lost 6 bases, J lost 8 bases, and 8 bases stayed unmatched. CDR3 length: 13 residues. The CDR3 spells CASSDSTGVGYTF. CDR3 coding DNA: TGTGCCAGCAGTGATTCGACAGGGGTCGGCTACACCTTC.

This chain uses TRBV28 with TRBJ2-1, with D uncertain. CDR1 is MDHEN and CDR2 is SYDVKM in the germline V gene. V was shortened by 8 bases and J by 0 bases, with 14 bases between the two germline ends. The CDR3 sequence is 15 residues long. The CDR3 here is CASENYRNSYNEQFF. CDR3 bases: TGTGCCAGCGAGAACTACCGAAACTCCTACAATGAGCAGTTCTTC.

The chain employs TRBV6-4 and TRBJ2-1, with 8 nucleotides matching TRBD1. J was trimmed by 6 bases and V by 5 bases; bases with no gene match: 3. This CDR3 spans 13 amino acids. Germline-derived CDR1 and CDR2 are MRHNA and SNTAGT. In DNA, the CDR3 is TGTGCCAGCAGTCGGACAGGGAGCAATGAGCAGTTCTTC. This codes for CASSRTGSNEQFF.

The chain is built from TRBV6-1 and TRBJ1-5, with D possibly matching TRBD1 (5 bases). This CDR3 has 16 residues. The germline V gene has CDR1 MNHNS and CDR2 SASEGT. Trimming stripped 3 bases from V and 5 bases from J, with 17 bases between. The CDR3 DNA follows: TGTGCCAGCAGTGACACCCCTTGGAGGGGCGATCAGCCCCAGCATTTT. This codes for CASSDTPWRGDQPQHF.

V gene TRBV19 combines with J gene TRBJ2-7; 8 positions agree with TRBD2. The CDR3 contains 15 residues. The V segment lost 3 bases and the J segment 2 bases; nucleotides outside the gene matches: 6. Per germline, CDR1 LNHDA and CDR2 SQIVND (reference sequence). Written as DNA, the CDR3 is TGTGCCAGTAGTATCAACCCGGGAGGGACCTACGAGCAGTACTTC. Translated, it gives CASSINPGGTYEQYF.